The 2 T cell receptor beta chains reported below all come from one sample, sequenced in a study of T cells in tuberculosis. Regarding time point: new active TB diagnosis, blood taken before or within 7 days of starting treatment. Using immunoSEQ multiplex PCR, the repertoire was profiled, and TCRdb retains in-frame clones only, with some absent. The data show some 49,000 clones, 90% to 95% seen once. Material: PBMCs, obtained at tuberculosis diagnosis. The source of these receptors is an adult with tuberculosis.

The chain recombines TRBV29-1 with TRBJ2-7, with D possibly TRBD2 on 5 matching bases. V was cut by 7 bases and J by 3 bases, with 10 bases left in between. Germline lookup yields CDR1 SQVTM and CDR2 ANQGSEA. CDR3 length: 11 residues. Here the CDR3 reads CSAVAGYEQYF. CDR3 sequence (DNA): TGCAGCGCCGTCGCGGGCTACGAGCAGTACTTC.

The CDR3 DNA sequence: TGTGCCAGCCTGAAGGTGGCGGGAGGGCCACTGGGTGAGCAGTTCTTC. It is translated as CASLKVAGGPLGEQFF. This chain connects TRBV27 to TRBJ2-1; TRBD2 matches 9 bases. The junction had 17 bases not matched to a gene; V was cut back by 8 bases and J by 9 bases. This CDR3 comprises 16 residues. Germline CDR1 and CDR2: MNHEY and SMNVEV (reference sequence).